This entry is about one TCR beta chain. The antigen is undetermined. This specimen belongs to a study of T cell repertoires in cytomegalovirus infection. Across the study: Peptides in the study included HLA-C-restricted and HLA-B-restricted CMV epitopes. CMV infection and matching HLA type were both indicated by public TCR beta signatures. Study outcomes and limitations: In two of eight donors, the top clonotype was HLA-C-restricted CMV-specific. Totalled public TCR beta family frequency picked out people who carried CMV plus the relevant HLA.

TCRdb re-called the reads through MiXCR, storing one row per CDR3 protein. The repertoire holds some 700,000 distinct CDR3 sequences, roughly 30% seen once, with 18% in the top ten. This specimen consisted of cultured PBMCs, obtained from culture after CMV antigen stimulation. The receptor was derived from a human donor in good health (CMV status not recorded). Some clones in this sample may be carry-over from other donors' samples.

Here the CDR3 reads CASSQAPFGYGYTF. The DNA of the CDR3 is TGCGCCAGCAGCCAAGCCCCCTTCGGCTATGGCTACACCTTC. The rearrangement uses TRBV4-1 and TRBJ1-2; the D is unclear. CDR1 MGHRA and CDR2 YSYEKL come from the germline V gene. V lost 1 base to trimming and J lost 4 bases, with 10 bases between them. The CDR3 covers 14 residues.